This T cell receptor (beta chain) stems from a study of T cells in Graves' hyperthyroidism and ophthalmopathy (dated by TCRdb to the late 2010s). General notes on the study: To identify TCR V-J signatures that set the groups apart, the researchers used a discovery cohort of about a hundred patients, made up of roughly 45 with Graves' ophthalmopathy and some 58 with stable Graves' hyperthyroidism. The paper reports TCR Vbeta CDR3 sequencing of some 140 peripheral blood samples: around 41 ophthalmopathy, fewer than 80 hyperthyroidism and around 17 progressor patients. Prospective prediction of ophthalmopathy was tested in an independent validation cohort of some 19 hyperthyroidism patients and 15 to 17 patients who later progressed to ophthalmopathy. Once sampling was done, hyperthyroidism patients were given methimazole at a starting dose of 30 mg daily, whereas ophthalmopathy patients were given high-dose intravenous methylprednisolone. In addition, the study compared T-cell repertoires in thyroid tissue and in blood from about six Graves' hyperthyroidism patients. The 85 to 100 discovery patients were divided at random into training and test sets in a 7:3 ratio. What the work shows at the level of the full study, not this receptor alone: Blood samples also contained most of the expanded thyroid clonotypes (frequency above 0.001), which suggests that blood repertoires may reflect thyroid immune responses. A 13 V-J signature model separated ophthalmopathy from stable hyperthyroidism, with about 88% sensitivity and 81.08% specificity in cross-validation and 80%/75% in testing. In validation, progression to ophthalmopathy was predicted by the model with 70% to 71% sensitivity and 72% to 85% specificity, a median of approximately 6.5 months before onset. Sample size was not statistically predetermined, and blinding of investigators to group allocation was not performed.

The TCR beta CDR3 regions were amplified from RNA transcripts. A first-round RT-PCR of the TCR CDR3 used the HTBI primer set with the Qiagen OneStep RT-PCR kit. A second multiplex PCR round built the libraries, followed by size selection and purification. Libraries were sequenced paired-end with 100 bp reads on an Illumina HiSeq2000. The paper's data handling went like this. Raw data were processed with SOAPnuke, discarding reads with adapters, uncalled bases, mean Phred below 15, or no exact constant-primer or identifier match. High-quality paired reads were merged with COPE v1.2.5, and unique nucleotide sequences were defined as clonotypes. MiTCR v1.1 was used to align the clonotypes against IMGT TRBV, TRBD and TRBJ reference segments. The analysis was restricted to V-J combinations with a frequency above 0.0001, which together covered 99% to 99.2% of the repertoires. A TCS score was defined as the ratio between F50 (clonal expansion) and ExV (chaos), using BLOSUM62-based TCRdist between CDR3 peptides within each V-J. Welch's t-statistics and random forest reduced around 550 V-J features to 10 to 15, which were used in a naive Bayes classifier (R e1071). The similarity between thyroid and blood repertoires was quantified using the Morisita-Horn index. Using fastp trimming at Q25 and MiXCR clonotype assembly, TCRdb reanalyzed the public sequencing data and kept in-frame beta chains. Identical CDR3 protein sequences are pooled into one entry, listed with their most common genes and DNA. TCRdb's processing, not the authors' own work, is the source of the V and J calls. The sample table holds 500,000 to 650,000 distinct CDR3 sequences, of which over 35% were seen once. The ten largest clones represent about two fifths of the sample.

Patients with uncontrolled infections, other autoimmune diseases, pregnancy or lactation were excluded. Diagnoses were established on the basis of clinical symptoms, serum thyroxine and TRAb, thyroid ultrasound, and orbital computed tomography. Total RNA was extracted using Trizol reagent, and RNA quality was assessed on an Agilent 2100 Bioanalyzer. This clonotype occurred a few times. The target of this receptor is not known. No clone much larger than this one lies a single base away; base qualities are absent. Source material: peripheral blood or thyroid tissue (not recorded which). This TCR was recovered from an adult woman with Graves' disease, either hyperthyroidism or ophthalmopathy (not recorded which).

CDR3 protein: CASSDGETGELFF. In nucleotide form, the sequence is TGTGCCAGCAGTGACGGAGAGACCGGGGAGCTGTTTTTT. The chain was built from TRBV6-4 and TRBJ2-2; confidence is insufficient to name the D gene. V is cut by 2 bases and J by 5 bases, and the space between the germline ends is 6 bases. Reading from cysteine to phenylalanine, the CDR3 counts 13 amino acids. Only the CDR3 DNA is retained, 39 bases long and in frame from the first base. The germline V gene gives CDR1 as MRHNA and CDR2 as SNTAGT.